Below are 17 T cell receptor beta chains sequenced from a single sample in a study of human T cells and chemical hapten exposure. TCRdb ran MiXCR on the RACE reads and lists one entry per CDR3 protein. This table has tens of thousands of distinct CDR3 sequences, about 8.9% appearing once. The time point was: pre-sensitization, week 0. Treatment in this sample: therapeutic diphenylcyclopropenone sensitization with weekly scalp DPC. The material sequenced was whole blood, taken in connection with sensitization to the hapten diphenylcyclopropenone (DPC). The receptors were gathered from a woman in her thirties or forties with alopecia areata. Some clones in this sample may be carry-over from other donors' samples.

This clonotype was observed at least ten times. The chain joins TRBV9 to TRBJ2-3; 12 nucleotides match TRBD2. V was clipped by 4 bases and J by 6 bases; unmatched bases: 15. There are 18 residues in the CDR3. From germline, CDR1 is SGDLS and CDR2 YYNGEE. Written as DNA, the CDR3 is TGTGCCAGCAGCCCCCCTCGACTGACTAGCGGGGGAGACGATACGCAGTATTTT. Its translation: CASSPPRLTSGGDDTQYF.

This chain connects TRBV4-3 to TRBJ2-1; D is undetermined. Germline lookup yields CDR1 LGHNA and CDR2 YSLEER. V gave up 5 bases and J gave up 0 bases, with 11 bases separating them. The CDR3 loop spans 15 amino acids. The DNA of the CDR3 is TGCGCCAGCAGCTCTCGACTCAACTCCTACAATGAGCAGTTCTTC. Amino acids: CASSSRLNSYNEQFF.

The rearrangement joins TRBV5-8 to TRBJ2-1; 8 bases line up with TRBD2. This CDR3 has 15 amino acids. The germline V gene encodes CDR1 SGHTS and CDR2 YDEGEE. The junction had 6 bases not matched to a gene; V was cut back by 6 bases and J by 1 base. The CDR3 region is CASNAGLVSYNEQFF. The CDR3 bases are TGTGCCAGCAACGCGGGACTAGTGTCCTACAATGAGCAGTTCTTC.

The chain carries TRBV6-2 or TRBV6-3 and TRBJ1-5; TRBD1 is a possible D gene (5 bases). The germline V and J ends were trimmed by 5 bases and 0 bases, with 14 bases remaining between them. CDR1 MNHEY and CDR2 SVGEGT come from the germline V gene. The CDR3 is made up of 16 amino acids. CDR3 bases: TGTGCCAGCAGTCCGATACAGGCCTATAGCAATCAGCCCCAGCATTTT. Its translation: CASSPIQAYSNQPQHF.

This clonotype was found many times. The V and J genes are TRBV20-1 and TRBJ1-2; a possible D gene is TRBD1 (5 bases). CDR3 length: 14 amino acids. Per germline, CDR1 DFQATT and CDR2 SNEGSKA (reference sequence). V was trimmed by 3 bases and J by 3 bases, leaving 14 bases between them. This CDR3 is CSARSPGTHYGYTF. In DNA, the CDR3 is TGCAGTGCTAGGAGTCCAGGGACCCACTATGGCTACACCTTC.

This clonotype was seen only a few times. The gene calls are TRBV20-1 and TRBJ2-2; TRBD1 matches at 7 bases. J was trimmed by 0 bases and V by 1 base; bases with no gene match: 2. This CDR3 contains 15 residues. Germline V lookup: CDR1 DFQATT, CDR2 SNEGSKA (reference sequence). CDR3 sequence (DNA): TGCAGTGCTAGAGGGGACAGCCCGAACACCGGGGAGCTGTTTTTT. Translating it yields CSARGDSPNTGELFF.

The table lists this clonotype with many counts. The chain carries TRBV5-1 and TRBJ2-5; weak D call: TRBD1 (5 bases). Per the germline V gene, CDR1 is SGHRS and CDR2 is YFSETQ. Trimming stripped 3 bases from V and 2 bases from J, with 14 bases between. The length of the CDR3 is 15 residues. CDR3 coding DNA: TGCGCCAGCAGCTCGTCAGGGTATCGGCAAGAGACCCAGTACTTC. Its protein is CASSSSGYRQETQYF.

This clonotype was observed at least ten times. The chain is built from TRBV19 and TRBJ2-1; D is perhaps TRBD2 (6 bases). The CDR3 extends over 15 amino acids. Germline CDR1 LNHDA, CDR2 SQIVND (reference sequence). V lost 3 bases to trimming and J lost 3 bases, with 12 bases between them. Written as DNA, the CDR3 is TGTGCCAGTAGTATTGGGCGGGGAGACTACAATGAGCAGTTCTTC. This encodes CASSIGRGDYNEQFF.

As for this clonotype: A read error is possible here, since a much larger clone lies one base away. V gene TRBV3-1 combines with J gene TRBJ1-1; perhaps TRBD1 as D (6 bases). CDR3 length: 15 amino acids. CDR1 and CDR2 (germline): LGHDT, YNNKEL (reference sequence). The CDR3 loop is CASSLLQGYDTEALF. CDR3 bases: TGTGCCAGCAGCCTTCTACAGGGATACGACACTGAAGCTTTGTTT.

The rearrangement joins TRBV20-1 to TRBJ2-2; 11 bases map to TRBD1. Germline values: CDR1 DFQATT, CDR2 SNEGSKA (reference sequence). CDR3 length equals 14 residues. V lost 3 bases, J lost 6 bases, and 3 bases stayed unmatched. CDR3 bases: TGCAGTGCTAGTTGGACAGGGGGCCCCGGGGAGCTGTTTTTT. Protein sequence: CSASWTGGPGELFF.

V is TRBV6-2 or TRBV6-3 and J is TRBJ2-5, with 10 bases that match TRBD1. Trimming removed 5 bases from V and 3 bases from J; junction bases left unmatched: 0. This CDR3 is 13 amino acids long. Germline V gives CDR1 MNHEY, CDR2 SVGEGT. The CDR3 DNA reads TGTGCCAGCAGTGGACAGGGGGAAGAGACCCAGTACTTC. It specifies CASSGQGEETQYF.

This clonotype has a handful of counts. CDR3 amino acids: CSVGVKGGATPYNEQFF. As DNA, the CDR3 is TGCAGCGTTGGGGTAAAAGGAGGGGCCACCCCCTACAATGAGCAGTTCTTC. This sequence joins TRBV29-1 and TRBJ2-1; the D gene is possibly TRBD2 (6 bases). This CDR3 contains 17 residues. The V and J ends lost 4 bases and 2 bases respectively, with 21 bases between them. The germline V gene encodes CDR1 SQVTM and CDR2 ANQGSEA.

This clonotype has ten or more counts. This chain uses TRBV6-2 or TRBV6-3 with TRBJ2-4; 7 nucleotides match TRBD2. In germline, CDR1 is MNHEY, CDR2 SVGEGT. The CDR3 has 16 residues. V was clipped by 5 bases and J by 8 bases; unmatched bases: 15. For the CDR3, the DNA is TGTGCCAGCAGTCCAAGAATCCAGGGAGGGGAGGACATTCAGTACTTC. Its translation: CASSPRIQGGEDIQYF.

This clonotype turned up a few times. The V call is TRBV7-2, the J call TRBJ2-4; TRBD1 aligns across 8 bases. The length of the CDR3 is 15 residues. The J segment lost 8 bases and the V segment lost 1 base, leaving 7 bases of the junction unmatched. The germline V gene has CDR1 SGHTA and CDR2 FQGNSA. The chain's CDR3 is CASSLEHRGRDIQYF. In DNA form, the CDR3 reads TGTGCCAGCAGCTTAGAACACAGGGGGAGAGACATTCAGTACTTC.

This clonotype was seen a handful of times. The J gene is TRBJ1-5, the V gene TRBV6-1, with 7 bases lining up with TRBD1. The CDR3 covers 17 residues. Per the germline V gene, CDR1 is MNHNS and CDR2 is SASEGT. V was clipped by 0 bases and J by 2 bases; unmatched bases: 7. Here the CDR3 reads CASSEAGGGDGNQPQHF. The DNA of the CDR3 is TGTGCCAGCAGTGAAGCGGGAGGGGGCGATGGCAATCAGCCCCAGCATTTT.

This clonotype turned up a few times. J is TRBJ1-1 and V is TRBV4-1; D unresolved. The V end was cut by 3 bases, the J end by 2 bases, with 10 bases between. The CDR3 is 14 amino acids. CDR1 is MGHRA and CDR2 is YSYEKL in the germline V gene. The CDR3 bases are TGCGCCAGCAGCCAGGACCCCTTCAACACTGAAGCTTTCTTT. It encodes CASSQDPFNTEAFF.

The chain combines TRBV20-1 with TRBJ1-6, with TRBD1 as a possible D gene (5 bases). The CDR3 consists of 15 residues. Trimming cost V 1 base and J 4 bases, with 11 bases left between them. The V gene's germline CDR1 is DFQATT and CDR2 SNEGSKA (reference sequence). CDR3 amino acids: CSARVGGEYNSPLHF. In DNA, the CDR3 is TGCAGTGCTAGAGTGGGAGGGGAATATAATTCACCCCTCCACTTT.